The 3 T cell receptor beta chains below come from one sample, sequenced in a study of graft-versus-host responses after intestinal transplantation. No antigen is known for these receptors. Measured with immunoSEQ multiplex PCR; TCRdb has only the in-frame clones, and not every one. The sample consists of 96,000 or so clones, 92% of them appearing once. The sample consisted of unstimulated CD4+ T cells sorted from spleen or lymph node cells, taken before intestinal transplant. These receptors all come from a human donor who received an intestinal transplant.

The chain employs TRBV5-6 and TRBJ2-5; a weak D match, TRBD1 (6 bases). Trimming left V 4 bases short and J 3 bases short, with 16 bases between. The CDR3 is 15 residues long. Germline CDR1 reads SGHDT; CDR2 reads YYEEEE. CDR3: CASSAIPGQEETQYF. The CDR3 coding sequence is TGTGCCAGCAGCGCAATTCCGGGACAAGAAGAGACCCAGTACTTC.

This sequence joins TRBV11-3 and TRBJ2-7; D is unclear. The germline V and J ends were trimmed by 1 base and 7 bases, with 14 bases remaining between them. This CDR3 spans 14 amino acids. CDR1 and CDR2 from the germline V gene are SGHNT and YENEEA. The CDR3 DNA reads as TGTGCCAGCAGCTTAGGCGAACTTTCCGGGGAGCAGTACTTC. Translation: CASSLGELSGEQYF.

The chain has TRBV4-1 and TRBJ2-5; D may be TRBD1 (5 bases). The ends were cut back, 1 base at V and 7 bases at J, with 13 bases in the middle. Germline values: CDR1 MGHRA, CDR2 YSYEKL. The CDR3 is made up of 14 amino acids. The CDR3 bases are TGCGCCAGCAGCCAAGGGGGCCAGTTAGGGACCCAGTACTTC. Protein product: CASSQGGQLGTQYF.